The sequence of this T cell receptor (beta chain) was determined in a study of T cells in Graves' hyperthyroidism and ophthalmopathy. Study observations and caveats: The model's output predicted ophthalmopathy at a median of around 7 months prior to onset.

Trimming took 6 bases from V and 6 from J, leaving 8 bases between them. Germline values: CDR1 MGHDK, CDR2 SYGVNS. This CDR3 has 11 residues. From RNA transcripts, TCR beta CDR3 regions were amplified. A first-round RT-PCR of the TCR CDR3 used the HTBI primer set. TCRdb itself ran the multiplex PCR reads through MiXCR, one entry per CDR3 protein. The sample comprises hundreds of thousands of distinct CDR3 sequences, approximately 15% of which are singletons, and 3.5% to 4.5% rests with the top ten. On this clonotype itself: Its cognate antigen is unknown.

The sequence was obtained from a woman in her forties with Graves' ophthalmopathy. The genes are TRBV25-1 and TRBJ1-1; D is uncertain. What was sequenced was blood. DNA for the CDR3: TGTGCCAGCAGAGTCCAGTCTGAAGCTTTCTTT. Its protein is CASRVQSEAFF.